Each of the 15 T cell receptor beta chains below was sequenced from the same sample in a study of OX40 agonist ivuxolimab in advanced cancers. Produced via immunoSEQ multiplex PCR; TCRdb's table is partial and in-frame only. Altogether approximately 45,000 clones are present, 88% being singletons, with the ten largest covering 7.8%. Specimen: CD4+ or CD8+ T cells sorted from blood, collected in a trial of the OX40 agonist ivuxolimab. These receptors all come from an adult with an advanced solid tumor such as melanoma, head and neck, liver or kidney cancer.

This chain uses TRBV27 with TRBJ2-2; TRBD2 matches at 8 bases. This CDR3 comprises 16 residues. V lost 5 bases and J lost 3; bases outside the gene matches: 8. Germline-derived CDR1 and CDR2 are MNHEY and SMNVEV (reference sequence). The CDR3 coding sequence is TGTGCCAGCAGTACAATACTAGCGGCCTACACCGGGGAGCTGTTTTTT. Its translation: CASSTILAAYTGELFF.

The chain links TRBV7-9 to TRBJ2-7, with D possibly matching TRBD1 (7 bases). V was pared by 5 bases and J by 9 bases, with 11 bases between. In germline, CDR1 is SEHNR, CDR2 FQNEAQ (reference sequence). The CDR3 sequence is 11 residues long. CDR3 protein: CASSPGGGQYF. CDR3 DNA: TGTGCCAGCAGCCCAGGGGGAGGGCAGTACTTC. Filled out from reference TRBV7-9 and TRBJ2-7, the complete variable domain reads DTGVSQNPRHKITKRGQNVTFRCDPISEHNRLYWYRQTLGQGPEFLTYFQNEAQLEKSRLLSDRFSAERPKGSFSTLEIQRTEQGDSAMYLCASSPGGGQYFGPGTRLTVT.

The V and J genes are TRBV4-1 and TRBJ2-7, with a possible D match to TRBD1 (6 bases). The germline CDR1 and CDR2 sequences are MGHRA and YSYEKL. Trimming took off 0 bases at V and 3 bases at J, with 15 bases between the two ends. The CDR3 runs to 16 residues. The CDR3 sequence is CASSQEDSRSYYEQYF. The DNA for the CDR3 is TGCGCCAGCAGCCAAGAGGACAGCAGGTCCTACTACGAGCAGTACTTC.

The chain employs TRBV5-1 and TRBJ1-4, with TRBD1 as a possible D gene (5 bases). The CDR3 is made up of 16 amino acids. CDR1 SGHRS and CDR2 YFSETQ come from the germline V gene. V lost 4 bases, J lost 0 bases, and 13 bases lay in between. The CDR3: CASSVGTLSTNEKLFF. The CDR3 coding sequence is TGCGCCAGCAGCGTCGGGACCCTTTCAACTAATGAAAAACTGTTTTTT.

CDR3 region: CASSLSGMIEQFF. CDR3 in DNA: TGTGCCAGCAGTCTTAGCGGGATGATTGAGCAGTTCTTC. This chain uses TRBV6-1 with TRBJ2-1; 8 positions match TRBD2. J was trimmed by 9 bases and V by 5 bases; bases with no gene match: 6. Germline-derived CDR1 and CDR2 are MNHNS and SASEGT. The CDR3 spans 13 residues.

The chain uses TRBV5-1 and TRBJ2-7; 7 nucleotides align to TRBD2. Germline V gives CDR1 SGHRS, CDR2 YFSETQ. Trimming took 0 bases from V and 6 from J; bases not matched to a gene: 6. The CDR3 loop spans 14 amino acids. The DNA for the CDR3 is TGCGCCAGCAGCTTGGTTGCGGGAGTTCTCGAGCAGTACTTC. Translated, it gives CASSLVAGVLEQYF.

This chain uses TRBV19 with TRBJ1-2, with a tentative D call TRBD1 (6 bases). The V end was cut by 4 bases, the J end by 4 bases, with 22 bases between. Germline V lookup: CDR1 LNHDA, CDR2 SQIVND (reference sequence). This CDR3 comprises 17 residues. The CDR3 is CASSKRSRGGPAYGYTF. In DNA form, the CDR3 reads TGTGCCAGTAGTAAGCGTTCCCGAGGGGGGCCAGCCTATGGCTACACCTTC. The full variable domain, completed using reference TRBV19 and TRBJ1-2, is DGGITQSPKYLFRKEGQNVTLSCEQNLNHDAMYWYRQDPGQGLRLIYYSQIVNDFQKGDIAEGYSVSREKKESFPLTVTSAQKNPTAFYLCASSKRSRGGPAYGYTFGSGTRLTVV.

This chain connects TRBV5-4 to TRBJ2-3; 9 bases are a match to TRBD1. The CDR3 covers 15 residues. V shed 6 bases and J 3 bases; nucleotides not matched to a gene: 8. Germline V CDR1 and CDR2: SGHNT, YYREEE (reference sequence). Here the CDR3 DNA reads TGTGCCAGCAAAATAACAGGGGGCCGGACAGATACGCAGTATTTT. It codes for CASKITGGRTDTQYF.

V usage is TRBV30 and J usage is TRBJ1-3; D gene unclear. This CDR3 has 14 amino acids. CDR1 is GTSNPN and CDR2 is SVGIG in the germline V gene (reference sequence). Trimming took 2 bases from V and 0 from J, leaving 8 bases between them. The CDR3 nucleotides read TGTGCCTGGAGTTTAGGCGCCTCTGGAAACACCATATATTTT. Amino acids: CAWSLGASGNTIYF.

The chain is built from TRBV18 and TRBJ2-1, with D perhaps matching TRBD2 (6 bases). Germline loops: CDR1 KGHSH, CDR2 LQKENI. The CDR3 consists of 14 residues. Trimming left V 2 bases short and J 5 bases short, with 10 bases between. The CDR3 DNA sequence: TGTGCCAGCTCACCAAGAACGGGGGACAATGAGCAGTTCTTC. It specifies CASSPRTGDNEQFF. The full variable domain, with the rest looked up from reference TRBV18 and TRBJ2-1, is NAGVMQNPRHLVRRRGQEARLRCSPMKGHSHVYWYRQLPEEGLKFMVYLQKENIIDESGMPKERFSAEFPKEGPSILRIQQVVRGDSAAYFCASSPRTGDNEQFFGPGTRLTVL.

This clone was seen a single time. The CDR3 protein is CASSVSSGVSYNEQFF. Written as DNA, the CDR3 is TGTGCCAGCAGCGTCTCTAGCGGGGTCTCCTACAATGAGCAGTTCTTC. The chain couples TRBV9 to TRBJ2-1, with 9 positions matching TRBD2. V was pared by 2 bases and J by 0 bases, with 3 bases of the junction left unmatched. CDR1 is SGDLS, CDR2 YYNGEE, per germline. The CDR3 has 16 amino acids.

The CDR3 DNA follows: TGTGCCAGCACCCCGGGACTAGCGGGAGGTGAGCAGTTCTTC. It encodes CASTPGLAGGEQFF. This chain uses TRBV9 with TRBJ2-1; 15 nucleotides line up with TRBD2. Germline-derived CDR1 and CDR2 are SGDLS and YYNGEE. J lost 9 bases, V lost 6 bases, and 4 bases had no gene match. CDR3 size: 14 residues.

The table lists this clone with a count of one. This rearrangement joins TRBV7-9 to TRBJ1-1; 11 bases are shared with TRBD1. The CDR3 totals 15 residues. V gave up 6 bases and J gave up 4 bases; unmatched junction bases: 7. The germline V gene has CDR1 SEHNR and CDR2 FQNEAQ (reference sequence). CDR3 DNA: TGTGCCAGCAGACTGTACGGGACAGGGGGCACTGAAGCTTTCTTT. This encodes CASRLYGTGGTEAFF.

The V gene is TRBV29-1, the J gene TRBJ2-7, with 7 bases lining up with TRBD2. The germline V gene has CDR1 SQVTM and CDR2 ANQGSEA. The V gene end was trimmed by 4 bases and the J gene end by 6 bases; junction bases not matched to a gene: 15. This CDR3 is 15 amino acids long. The CDR3 spells CSVGGGLADSGEQYF. In DNA, the CDR3 is TGCAGCGTTGGGGGAGGGCTAGCGGATTCGGGCGAGCAGTACTTC.

The chain links TRBV6-5 to TRBJ2-7; no clear D. Germline assignment: CDR1 MNHEY and CDR2 SVGAGI. The V end was cut by 10 bases, the J end by 0 bases, with 19 bases between. This CDR3 is built from 15 residues. The CDR3: CATQPPLASSYEQYF. The CDR3 bases are TGTGCCACCCAGCCGCCCCTGGCCAGCTCCTACGAGCAGTACTTC.